A selection of T cell receptor beta chains follows, all from one sample in a study of regulatory T cells in long-lasting Graves disease. TCRdb fed the multiplex PCR reads into MiXCR, producing one record per CDR3 protein. Altogether approximately 300,000 distinct CDR3 sequences are present, under 20% being singletons, with the ten largest covering around 37%. The sample consisted of peripheral blood mononuclear cells (PBMCs), taken at new diagnosis, from a patient treated with antithyroid drugs. Receptor source: a female donor with Graves disease. Each CDR3 is given with its conserved first and last residue. D genes are given only for firm matches. The size of a clone is reported for some rows only, either as once, few or many, or as a class for expanded clones.

clone size,V gene,D gene,J gene,CDR3 protein,CDR3 DNA
-,TRBV5-6,-,TRBJ2-7,CASSLGQDWYEQYF,TGTGCCAGCAGCTTGGGACAGGACTGGTACGAGCAGTACTTC
-,TRBV20-1,-,TRBJ2-2,CSARDHRAGELFF,TGCAGTGCTAGAGATCACAGGGCCGGGGAGCTGTTTTTT
few,TRBV5-4,-,TRBJ1-4,CASSPSSKENEKLFF,TGTGCCAGCAGCCCCTCGTCAAAGGAGAATGAAAAACTGTTTTTT
many,TRBV30,-,TRBJ1-2,CAWNPPRGGYTF,TGTGCCTGGAATCCCCCTAGGGGTGGCTACACCTTC
many,TRBV5-1,-,TRBJ1-2,CASRVGDNYGYTF,TGCGCCAGCAGGGTCGGTGATAACTATGGCTACACCTTC
-,TRBV7-2,-,TRBJ1-1,CASSLSAGVLNTEAFF,TGTGCCAGCAGCTTAAGTGCTGGAGTACTGAACACTGAAGCTTTCTTT
many,TRBV13,-,TRBJ1-2,CASSEDTYGYTF,TGTGCCAGCAGCGAGGACACCTATGGCTACACCTTC
many,TRBV12-3/TRBV12-4,-,TRBJ2-5,CASSLSPPGGPETQYF,TGTGCCAGCAGTTTATCTCCCCCCGGGGGACCGGAGACCCAGTACTTC
-,TRBV4-2,-,TRBJ1-2,CASSQLPIDSIYGYTF,TGTGCCAGCAGCCAACTCCCGATAGACAGTATCTATGGCTACACCTTC
many,TRBV28,TRBD1,TRBJ1-2,CASLYTGGILSGYTF,TGTGCCAGCCTCTATACAGGGGGCATATTGTCTGGCTACACCTTC
-,TRBV20-1,-,TRBJ1-5,CSAGRGFSNQPQHF,TGCAGTGCTGGCCGGGGGTTTAGCAATCAGCCCCAGCATTTT
many,TRBV5-1,TRBD1,TRBJ2-7,CASSLGDRTYEQYF,TGCGCCAGCAGCTTGGGGGACAGGACCTACGAGCAGTACTTC
many,TRBV6-1,TRBD2,TRBJ2-3,CASTQAGGGADTQYF,TGTGCCAGCACCCAAGCGGGAGGGGGTGCAGATACGCAGTATTTT
-,TRBV5-1,-,TRBJ2-5,CASSLDSRGTQYF,TGCGCCAGCAGCTTGGACTCTCGGGGGACCCAGTACTTC
many,TRBV28,-,TRBJ2-2,CASSSGNTGELFF,TGTGCCAGCAGTTCCGGTAACACCGGGGAGCTGTTTTTT
many,TRBV12-3/TRBV12-4,TRBD2,TRBJ2-1,CASSLALSGSSYNEQFF,TGTGCCAGCAGTTTAGCACTTAGCGGGAGCTCCTACAATGAGCAGTTCTTC
-,TRBV20-1,-,TRBJ1-1,CSARVKQGLEAFF,TGCAGTGCTAGAGTTAAACAGGGTTTAGAAGCTTTCTTT
-,TRBV2,TRBD2,TRBJ2-5,CASSGGLVSQETQYF,TGTGCCAGCAGTGGCGGACTAGTATCCCAAGAGACCCAGTACTTC
many,TRBV28,TRBD2,TRBJ2-7,CASSLIRASGRDEQYF,TGTGCCAGCAGTTTAATACGGGCTAGCGGAAGAGACGAGCAGTACTTC
many,TRBV30,TRBD1,TRBJ1-2,CAWSTGQGRGYTF,TGTGCCTGGAGTACGGGACAGGGGAGAGGCTACACCTTC
many,TRBV30,TRBD1,TRBJ1-2,CAWKRGGSGYTF,TGTGCCTGGAAAAGAGGGGGCTCTGGCTACACCTTC
many,TRBV3-1,TRBD2,TRBJ2-1,CASSQDRSGPHNEQFF,TGTGCCAGCAGCCAAGATCGTAGCGGGCCCCACAATGAGCAGTTCTTC
many,TRBV27,TRBD1,TRBJ1-1,CASSLRTGGTEAFF,TGTGCCAGCAGTCTCCGGACAGGGGGCACTGAAGCTTTCTTT
-,TRBV24-1,-,TRBJ2-1,CATSDLSGYEQFF,TGTGCCACCAGTGATTTGTCTGGGTATGAGCAGTTCTTC
many,TRBV7-9,-,TRBJ2-7,CASSPTLQDYEQYF,TGTGCCAGCAGCCCAACACTTCAGGACTACGAGCAGTACTTC
few,TRBV6-4,-,TRBJ1-2,CASSPWGARNGYTF,TGTGCCAGCAGCCCTTGGGGGGCAAGGAATGGCTACACCTTC
many,TRBV20-1,TRBD2,TRBJ2-7,CSAAPSGSPYEQYF,TGCAGTGCCGCTCCTAGCGGGTCCCCGTACGAGCAGTACTTC
-,TRBV2,-,TRBJ1-2,CASRLGQGAYGYTF,TGTGCCAGCAGATTAGGGCAGGGAGCCTATGGCTACACCTTC
few,TRBV9,-,TRBJ2-2,CASSPRRGENTGELFF,TGTGCCAGCAGCCCGCGGAGAGGCGAAAACACCGGGGAGCTGTTTTTT
few,TRBV7-9,TRBD1,TRBJ2-3,CASTPRGSGFTDTQYF,TGTGCCAGCACCCCCAGGGGGTCGGGGTTCACAGATACGCAGTATTTT
few,TRBV5-1,-,TRBJ1-4,CASSLVPQGTNEKLFF,TGCGCCAGCAGCTTGGTCCCTCAGGGTACCAATGAAAAACTGTTTTTT
few,TRBV6-2/TRBV6-3,TRBD2,TRBJ2-7,CASVSGRGYEQYF,TGTGCCAGCGTTAGCGGGAGGGGGTACGAGCAGTACTTC
many,TRBV15,-,TRBJ1-2,CATSEDSQLYGYTF,TGTGCCACCAGCGAGGACAGTCAGCTTTATGGCTACACCTTC
many,TRBV12-3/TRBV12-4,-,TRBJ2-2,CASSLATGELFF,TGTGCCAGCAGTTTGGCCACCGGGGAGCTGTTTTTT
many,TRBV7-9,TRBD2,TRBJ2-1,CASSLAKTSGGRSYNEQFF,TGTGCCAGCAGCTTAGCAAAGACTAGCGGGGGACGTTCCTACAATGAGCAGTTCTTC
many,TRBV2,-,TRBJ1-1,CASSEALVSPLSAFF,TGTGCCAGCAGTGAAGCCCTTGTGAGTCCGCTCTCAGCTTTCTTT
many,TRBV2,TRBD1,TRBJ1-1,CASRYRQGMNTEAFF,TGTGCCAGCAGGTACCGACAGGGAATGAACACTGAAGCTTTCTTT
many,TRBV2,-,TRBJ1-2,CASSENGPRNHFGYGYTF,TGTGCCAGCAGTGAGAACGGGCCAAGAAATCATTTTGGTTATGGCTACACCTTC
few,TRBV20-1,-,TRBJ2-5,CSARGGWEAQETQYF,TGCAGTGCTAGAGGAGGGTGGGAGGCTCAAGAGACCCAGTACTTC